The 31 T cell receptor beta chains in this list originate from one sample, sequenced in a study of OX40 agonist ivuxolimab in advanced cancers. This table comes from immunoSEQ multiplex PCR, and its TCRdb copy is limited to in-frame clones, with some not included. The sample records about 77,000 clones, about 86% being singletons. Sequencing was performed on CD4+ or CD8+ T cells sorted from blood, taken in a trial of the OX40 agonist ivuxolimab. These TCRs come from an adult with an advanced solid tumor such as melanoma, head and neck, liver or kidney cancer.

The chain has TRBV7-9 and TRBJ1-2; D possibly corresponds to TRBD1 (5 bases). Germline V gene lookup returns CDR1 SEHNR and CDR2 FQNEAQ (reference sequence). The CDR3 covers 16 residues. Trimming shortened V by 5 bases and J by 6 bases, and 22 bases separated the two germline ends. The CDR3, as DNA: TGTGCCAGCAGCCTCCGGGGACGGAGCGGGAACGATGGCTACACCTTC. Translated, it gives CASSLRGRSGNDGYTF.

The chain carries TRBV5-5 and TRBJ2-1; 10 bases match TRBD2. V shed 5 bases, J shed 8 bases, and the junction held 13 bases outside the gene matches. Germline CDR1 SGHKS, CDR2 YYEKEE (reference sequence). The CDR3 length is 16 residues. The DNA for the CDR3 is TGTGCCAGCAGTTTTGCACTAGCGGGGCCCAGCGATGAGCAGTTCTTC. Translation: CASSFALAGPSDEQFF.

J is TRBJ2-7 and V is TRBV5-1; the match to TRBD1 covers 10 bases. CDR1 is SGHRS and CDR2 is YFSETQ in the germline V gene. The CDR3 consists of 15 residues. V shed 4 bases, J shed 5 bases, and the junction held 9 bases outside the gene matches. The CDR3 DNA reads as TGCGCCAGCAGCCCCTCCGGGACAGGGGTCAACGAGCAGTACTTC. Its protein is CASSPSGTGVNEQYF.

CDR3 bases: TGTGCCAGCTCACCAAGTCTCGAAAGTGGAAACACCATATATTTT. Protein sequence: CASSPSLESGNTIYF. This sequence joins TRBV18 and TRBJ1-3; D call uncertain. Per the germline V gene, CDR1 is KGHSH and CDR2 is LQKENI. The CDR3 is 15 residues long. The V and J ends lost 2 bases and 3 bases respectively, with 11 bases between them.

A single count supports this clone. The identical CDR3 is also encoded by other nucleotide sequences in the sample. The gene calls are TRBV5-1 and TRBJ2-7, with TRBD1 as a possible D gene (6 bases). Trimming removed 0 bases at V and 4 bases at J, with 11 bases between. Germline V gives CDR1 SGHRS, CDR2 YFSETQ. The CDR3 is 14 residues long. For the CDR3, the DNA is TGCGCCAGCAGCTTGGACGGACAGCCTTACGAGCAGTACTTC. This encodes CASSLDGQPYEQYF. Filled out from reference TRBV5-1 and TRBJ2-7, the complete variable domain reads KAGVTQTPRYLIKTRGQQVTLSCSPISGHRSVSWYQQTPGQGLQFLFEYFSETQRNKGNFPGRFSGRQFSNSRSEMNVSTLELGDSALYLCASSLDGQPYEQYFGPGTRLTVT.

The CDR3 loop reads CASSQDRAGWNEQFF. The CDR3 DNA sequence: TGCGCCAGCAGCCAAGATAGGGCGGGATGGAATGAGCAGTTCTTC. The rearrangement uses TRBV4-3 and TRBJ2-1, with D tentatively TRBD2 (6 bases). Germline CDR1 and CDR2: LGHNA and YSLEER. The CDR3 spans 15 residues. V shed 0 bases and J shed 7 bases, with 13 bases lying between them.

The CDR3 loop is CAISELPTDQPQHF. CDR3 DNA sequence: TGTGCCATCAGTGAACTCCCGACCGACCAGCCCCAGCATTTT. This chain connects TRBV10-3 to TRBJ1-5; D ambiguous. V lost 3 bases, J lost 7 bases, and 13 bases lay in between. This CDR3 comprises 14 residues. Germline loops: CDR1 ENHRY, CDR2 SYGVKD.

The CDR3 DNA is TGTGCCAGCAGTCCCCTATCACAGGGGTGGACTGAAGCTTTCTTT. Translated, it gives CASSPLSQGWTEAFF. The genes are TRBV28 and TRBJ1-1; the match to TRBD1 covers 7 bases. Trimming removed 5 bases from V and 5 bases from J; junction bases left unmatched: 11. The CDR3 contains 15 residues. Germline CDR1 and CDR2: MDHEN and SYDVKM.

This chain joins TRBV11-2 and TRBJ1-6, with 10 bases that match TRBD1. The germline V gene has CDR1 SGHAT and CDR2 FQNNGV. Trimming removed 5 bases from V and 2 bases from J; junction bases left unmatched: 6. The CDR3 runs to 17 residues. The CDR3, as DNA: TGTGCCAGCAGCCCCTCCGGGACAGGGGCCTATAATTCACCCCTCCACTTT. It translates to CASSPSGTGAYNSPLHF. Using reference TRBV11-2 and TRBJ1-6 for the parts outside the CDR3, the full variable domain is EAGVAQSPRYKIIEKRQSVAFWCNPISGHATLYWYQQILGQGPKLLIQFQNNGVVDDSQLPKDRFSAERLKGVDSTLKIQPAKLEDSAVYLCASSPSGTGAYNSPLHFGNGTRLTVT.

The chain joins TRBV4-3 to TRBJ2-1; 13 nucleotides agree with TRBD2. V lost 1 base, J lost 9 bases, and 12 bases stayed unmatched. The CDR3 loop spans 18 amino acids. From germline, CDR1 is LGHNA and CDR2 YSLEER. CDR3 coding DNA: TGCGCCAGCAGCCAAGGCCACACTAGCGGGAGGGCCAGTGCTGAGCAGTTCTTC. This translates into CASSQGHTSGRASAEQFF.

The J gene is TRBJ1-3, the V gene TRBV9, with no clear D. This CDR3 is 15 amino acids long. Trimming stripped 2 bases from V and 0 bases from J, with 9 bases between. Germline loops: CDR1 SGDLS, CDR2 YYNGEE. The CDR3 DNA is TGTGCCAGCAGCGTTACAGATCGCTCTGGAAACACCATATATTTT. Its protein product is CASSVTDRSGNTIYF.

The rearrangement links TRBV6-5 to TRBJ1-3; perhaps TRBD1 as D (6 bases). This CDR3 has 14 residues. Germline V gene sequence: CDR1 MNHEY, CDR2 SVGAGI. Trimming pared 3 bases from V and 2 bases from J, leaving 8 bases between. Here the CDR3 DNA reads TGTGCCAGCAGTTATACAGGGACTGGAAACACCATATATTTT. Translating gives CASSYTGTGNTIYF.

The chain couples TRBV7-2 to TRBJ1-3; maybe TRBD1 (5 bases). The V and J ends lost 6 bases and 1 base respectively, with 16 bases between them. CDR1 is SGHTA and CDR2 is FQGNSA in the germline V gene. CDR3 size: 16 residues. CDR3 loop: CASRLRDPGSGNTIYF. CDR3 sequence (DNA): TGTGCCAGCAGATTAAGGGACCCAGGATCTGGAAACACCATATATTTT.

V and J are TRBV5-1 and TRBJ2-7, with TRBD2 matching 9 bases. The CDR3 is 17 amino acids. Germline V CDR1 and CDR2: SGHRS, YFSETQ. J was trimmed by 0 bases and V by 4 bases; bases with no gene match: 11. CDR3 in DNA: TGCGCCAGCAGCCCGTGGGCGGGGGGGGTAGGCTCCTACGAGCAGTACTTC. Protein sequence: CASSPWAGGVGSYEQYF.

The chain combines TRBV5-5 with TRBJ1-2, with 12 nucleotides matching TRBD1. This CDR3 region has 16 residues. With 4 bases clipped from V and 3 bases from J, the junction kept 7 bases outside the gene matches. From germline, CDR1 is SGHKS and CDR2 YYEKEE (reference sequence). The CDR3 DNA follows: TGTGCCAGCAGCACGGGACAGGGGGCTTTCGACTATGGCTACACCTTC. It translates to CASSTGQGAFDYGYTF.

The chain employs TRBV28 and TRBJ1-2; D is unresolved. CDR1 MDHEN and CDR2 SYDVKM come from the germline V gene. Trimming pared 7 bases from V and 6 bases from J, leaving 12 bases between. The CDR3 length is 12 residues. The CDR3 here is CASKPLTHGYTF. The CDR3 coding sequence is TGTGCCAGCAAGCCCCTCACTCATGGCTACACCTTC.

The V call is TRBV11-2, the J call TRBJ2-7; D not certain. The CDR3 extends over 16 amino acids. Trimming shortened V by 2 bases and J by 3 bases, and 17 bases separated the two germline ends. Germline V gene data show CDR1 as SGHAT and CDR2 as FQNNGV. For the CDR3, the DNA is TGTGCCAGCAGCTTAACCAGAGGAGTCTCGGGCTACGAGCAGTACTTC. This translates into CASSLTRGVSGYEQYF.

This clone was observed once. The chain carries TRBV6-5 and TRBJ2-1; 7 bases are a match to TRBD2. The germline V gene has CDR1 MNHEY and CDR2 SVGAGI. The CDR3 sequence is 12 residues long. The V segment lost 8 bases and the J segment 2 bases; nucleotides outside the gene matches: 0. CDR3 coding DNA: TGTGCCAGCGGGGGGGCCTACAATGAGCAGTTCTTC. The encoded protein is CASGGAYNEQFF.

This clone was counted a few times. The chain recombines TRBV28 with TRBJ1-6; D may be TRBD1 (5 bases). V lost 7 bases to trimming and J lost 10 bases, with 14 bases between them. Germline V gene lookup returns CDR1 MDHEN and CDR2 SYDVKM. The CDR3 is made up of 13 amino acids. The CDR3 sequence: CASNGGKGSPLHF. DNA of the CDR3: TGTGCCAGCAACGGGGGAAAGGGATCACCCCTCCACTTT.

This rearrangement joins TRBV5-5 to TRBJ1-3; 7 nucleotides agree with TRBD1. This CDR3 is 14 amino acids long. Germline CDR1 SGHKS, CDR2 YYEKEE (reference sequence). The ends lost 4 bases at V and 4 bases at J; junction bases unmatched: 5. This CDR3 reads CASSAYRGGNTIYF. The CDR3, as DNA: TGTGCCAGCAGCGCCTACAGGGGAGGAAACACCATATATTTT.

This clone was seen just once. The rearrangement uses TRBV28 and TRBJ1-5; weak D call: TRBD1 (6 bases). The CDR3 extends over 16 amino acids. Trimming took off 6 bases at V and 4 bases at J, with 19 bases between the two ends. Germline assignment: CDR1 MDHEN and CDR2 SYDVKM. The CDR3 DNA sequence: TGTGCCAGCAGACCCCCGTCGGGACATCTGAATCAGCCCCAGCATTTT. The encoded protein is CASRPPSGHLNQPQHF.

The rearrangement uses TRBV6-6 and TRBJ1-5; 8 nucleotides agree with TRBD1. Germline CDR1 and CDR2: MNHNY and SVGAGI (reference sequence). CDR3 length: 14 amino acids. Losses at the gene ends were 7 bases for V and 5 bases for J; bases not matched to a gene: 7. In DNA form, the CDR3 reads TGTGCCAGCACCGACGGACAGGGATATCAGCCCCAGCATTTT. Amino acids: CASTDGQGYQPQHF.

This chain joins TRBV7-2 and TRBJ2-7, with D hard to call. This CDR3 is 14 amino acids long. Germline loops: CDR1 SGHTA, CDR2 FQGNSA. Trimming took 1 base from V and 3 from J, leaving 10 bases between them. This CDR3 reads CASSLDGPFYEQYF. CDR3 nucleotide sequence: TGTGCCAGCAGCTTAGATGGTCCTTTCTACGAGCAGTACTTC.

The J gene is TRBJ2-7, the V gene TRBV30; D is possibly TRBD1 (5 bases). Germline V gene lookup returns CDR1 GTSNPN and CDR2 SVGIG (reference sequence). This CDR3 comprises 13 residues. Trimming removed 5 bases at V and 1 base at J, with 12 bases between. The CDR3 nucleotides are TGTGCCTGGGGGGCCGGCCCTTCCTACGAGCAGTACTTC. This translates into CAWGAGPSYEQYF.

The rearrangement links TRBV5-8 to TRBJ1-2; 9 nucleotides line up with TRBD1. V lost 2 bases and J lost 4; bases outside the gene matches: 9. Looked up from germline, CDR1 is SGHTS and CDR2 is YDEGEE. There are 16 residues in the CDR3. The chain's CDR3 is CASSLSGQGISYGYTF. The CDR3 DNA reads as TGTGCCAGCAGCTTAAGCGGACAGGGGATTTCCTATGGCTACACCTTC.

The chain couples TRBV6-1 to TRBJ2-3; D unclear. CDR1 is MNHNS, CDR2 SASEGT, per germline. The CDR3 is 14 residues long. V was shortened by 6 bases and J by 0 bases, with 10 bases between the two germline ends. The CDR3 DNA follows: TGTGCCAGCAGCCCTCTTGACAGCACAGATACGCAGTATTTT. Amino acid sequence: CASSPLDSTDTQYF.

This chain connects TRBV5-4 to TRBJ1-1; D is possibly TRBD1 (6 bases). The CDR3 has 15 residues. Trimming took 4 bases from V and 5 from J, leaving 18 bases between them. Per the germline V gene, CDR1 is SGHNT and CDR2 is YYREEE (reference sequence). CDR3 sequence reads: CASSPGGGQFTEAFF. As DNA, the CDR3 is TGTGCCAGCAGCCCGGGTGGAGGACAGTTTACTGAAGCTTTCTTT. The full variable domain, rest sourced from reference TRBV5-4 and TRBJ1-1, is ETGVTQSPTHLIKTRGQQVTLRCSSQSGHNTVSWYQQALGQGPQFIFQYYREEENGRGNFPPRFSGLQFPNYSSELNVNALELDDSALYLCASSPGGGQFTEAFFGQGTRLTVV.

CDR3 region: CSADEVRGTQYF. DNA for the CDR3: TGCAGCGCTGACGAAGTAAGAGGGACCCAGTACTTC. This sequence joins TRBV29-1 and TRBJ2-5; D gene unclear. The CDR3 totals 12 residues. Trimming stripped 7 bases from V and 7 bases from J, with 16 bases between. The germline V gene encodes CDR1 SQVTM and CDR2 ANQGSEA.

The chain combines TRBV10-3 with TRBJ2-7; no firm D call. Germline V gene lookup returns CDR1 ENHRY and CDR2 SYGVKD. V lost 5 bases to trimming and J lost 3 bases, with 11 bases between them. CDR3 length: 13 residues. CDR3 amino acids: CAISNMDGYEQYF. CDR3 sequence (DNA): TGTGCCATCAGTAATATGGACGGCTACGAGCAGTACTTC.

Here the CDR3 DNA reads TGTGCCAGCCACGGGCAGGGACAAGAGACCCAGTACTTC. Amino acids: CASHGQGQETQYF. The chain links TRBV18 to TRBJ2-5, with D tentatively TRBD1 (5 bases). Per the germline V gene, CDR1 is KGHSH and CDR2 is LQKENI. The length of the CDR3 is 13 residues. V shed 8 bases and J shed 2 bases, with 12 bases lying between them.

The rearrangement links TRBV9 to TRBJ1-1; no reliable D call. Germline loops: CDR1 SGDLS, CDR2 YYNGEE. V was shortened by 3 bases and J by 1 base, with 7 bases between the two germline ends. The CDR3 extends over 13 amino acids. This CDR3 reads CASSASPNTEAFF. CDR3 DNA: TGTGCCAGCAGCGCCTCACCGAACACTGAAGCTTTCTTT.